This T cell receptor (beta chain) was identified in a study of shared clonotypes between healthy human individuals. The CDR3 covers 13 residues. CDR1 and CDR2 from the germline V gene are SSHAT and FNYEAQ (reference sequence). Unsorted PBMC samples were amplified in replicate PCRs containing about 300 ng DNA, some 30,000 T cell genomes. This table comes from immunoSEQ multiplex PCR, and its TCRdb copy is limited to in-frame clones, with some not included. The data contain 450,000 to 500,000 clones, approximately 84% of them singletons. This clone was seen repeatedly, ten times or more. The junction departs from the called germline gene at one end, perhaps through a read error. Caucasian adults living in Nashville, Tennessee, provided all samples.

The sample comprised PBMCs. The clonotype comes from a woman aged 40 to 50 in good health. Some clones in this sample may be carry-over from other donors' samples. The genes are TRBV7-7 and TRBJ2-1; D is possibly TRBD2 (5 bases). The CDR3 protein is CASSSGLYNEQFF. The CDR3 nucleotides are TGTGCTAGCAGCTCAGGACTGTACAATGAGCAGTTCTTC.